The 10 T cell receptor beta chains given below trace back to one sample, sequenced in a study of shared clonotypes between healthy human individuals. Profiled with immunoSEQ multiplex PCR; TCRdb holds only in-frame clones, not every one. In the table there are roughly 2,000,000 clones, less than 95% of which are singletons. CD8 cells regarded as naive lacked CD45RO, were positively chosen for CCR7, and omitted terminally differentiated effector memory CD45RA+ cells. The sample comprised naive CD8+ T cells sorted from blood. The receptors stem from a man aged 18 to 29 in good health.

The chain joins TRBV28 to TRBJ1-2; D unclear. Germline CDR1 reads MDHEN; CDR2 reads SYDVKM. This CDR3 spans 14 amino acids. V lost 6 bases and J 3 bases, leaving 14 bases between the germline ends. CDR3 in DNA: TGTGCCAGCAGCCCCGGTGAGGGTGACTATGGCTACACCTTC. Translating gives CASSPGEGDYGYTF.

This chain links TRBV7-9 with TRBJ2-7; D is undetermined. Germline V gives CDR1 SEHNR, CDR2 FQNEAQ (reference sequence). The V end was cut by 1 base, the J end by 3 bases, with 19 bases between. The CDR3 spans 17 residues. The CDR3 protein is CASSLVYGSENFYEQYF. The CDR3 region has the DNA TGTGCCAGCAGCTTAGTGTACGGCAGCGAGAATTTCTACGAGCAGTACTTC.

The CDR3 loop is CASSSGLARNEQFF. DNA for the CDR3: TGTGCCAGCAGCTCCGGACTAGCGCGCAATGAGCAGTTCTTC. V usage is TRBV9 and J usage is TRBJ2-1; 9 bases are a match to TRBD2. CDR3 length: 14 residues. J was trimmed by 6 bases and V by 4 bases; bases with no gene match: 5. Germline CDR1 and CDR2: SGDLS and YYNGEE. The full variable domain, rest sourced from reference TRBV9 and TRBJ2-1, is DSGVTQTPKHLITATGQRVTLRCSPRSGDLSVYWYQQSLDQGLQFLIQYYNGEERAKGNILERFSAQQFPDLHSELNLSSLELGDSALYFCASSSGLARNEQFFGPGTRLTVL.

The rearrangement uses TRBV11-2 and TRBJ2-3, with D maybe TRBD1 (6 bases). Trimming pared 5 bases from V and 9 bases from J, leaving 27 bases between. The CDR3 is 17 amino acids. Germline V lookup: CDR1 SGHAT, CDR2 FQNNGV. Here the CDR3 DNA reads TGTGCCAGCAGCCCTGAGACAGGTGCAGGGATTAGTGGGACGCAGTATTTT. Translation gives CASSPETGAGISGTQYF.

V and J are TRBV28 and TRBJ1-2; no definite D call. Germline V lookup: CDR1 MDHEN, CDR2 SYDVKM. V lost 6 bases to trimming and J lost 1 base, with 9 bases between them. The CDR3 runs to 13 residues. The CDR3 here is CASSPTSNYGYTF. The CDR3 DNA reads as TGTGCCAGCAGCCCGACGAGTAACTATGGCTACACCTTC.

In the case of this clone: Distinct nucleotide sequences in the sample also encode this CDR3. V is TRBV7-9 and J is TRBJ2-5; no firm D call. Looked up from germline, CDR1 is SEHNR and CDR2 is FQNEAQ (reference sequence). The CDR3 sequence is 13 residues long. The V and J ends lost 2 bases and 5 bases respectively, with 9 bases between them. This chain's CDR3 is CASSLTNQETQYF. The CDR3 nucleotides read TGTGCCAGCAGCTTAACCAATCAGGAGACCCAGTACTTC.

V gene TRBV5-4 combines with J gene TRBJ2-5; TRBD2 aligns across 11 bases. Losses at the gene ends were 4 bases for V and 3 bases for J; bases not matched to a gene: 5. The CDR3 runs 15 residues. Germline V gene data show CDR1 as SGHNT and CDR2 as YYREEE (reference sequence). CDR3 coding DNA: TGTGCCAGCAGCGACCGGGGACTAGCGGAAGAGACCCAGTACTTC. Translating gives CASSDRGLAEETQYF.

V and J are TRBV2 and TRBJ2-3; D uncertain. The CDR3 runs 14 residues. With 7 bases removed from V and 5 bases from J, the gap between germline ends came to 16 bases. Germline V gives CDR1 SNHLY, CDR2 FYNNEI. CDR3 sequence (DNA): TGTGCCAGCATCTCGGTGCCCCGCGGAGATACGCAGTATTTT. This translates into CASISVPRGDTQYF.

This clone appeared a single time. The chain links TRBV4-3 to TRBJ2-7; D not resolved. This CDR3 region has 15 residues. Germline V gene data show CDR1 as LGHNA and CDR2 as YSLEER. V dropped 2 bases and J dropped 1 base, with 12 bases sitting between them. In DNA form, the CDR3 reads TGCGCCAGCAGCCAAAGGGCATTTAGTTCCTACGAGCAGTACTTC. It codes for CASSQRAFSSYEQYF.

The chain uses TRBV30 and TRBJ2-7; 10 bases map to TRBD2. Germline V gene sequence: CDR1 GTSNPN, CDR2 SVGIG (reference sequence). This CDR3 comprises 14 residues. J was trimmed by 7 bases and V by 7 bases; bases with no gene match: 13. This CDR3 is CAYRAGLASREQYF. CDR3 sequence (DNA): TGTGCCTACCGCGCGGGACTAGCGTCTCGGGAGCAGTACTTC.